Following are 15 T cell receptor beta chains from one sample sequenced in a study of CD8 T cells in ankylosing spondylitis listed by TCRdb under 2017. The library was prepared using 5' RACE. Reads for this sample came from an Illumina HiSeq 2500. The public sequencing data were trimmed at Q25 with fastp and processed into clonotypes with MiXCR by TCRdb, which kept only in-frame beta chains. All rows with the same CDR3 protein become a single entry with the most common DNA and genes. The sample profile shows 250,000 or so distinct CDR3 sequences; 20% to 30% of them were found once. Together, the top ten hold approximately 0.61% of the sample. Sequencing was carried out using blood, either unsorted or a sorted T cell fraction (not recorded which). These receptor sequences come from a male donor with ankylosing spondylitis or in good health (not recorded which).

V and J are TRBV20-1 and TRBJ2-1, with D hard to call. The V gene lost 3 bases and the J gene lost 0 bases, with 12 bases spanning the gap. The CDR3 length is 15 residues. Germline V lookup: CDR1 DFQATT, CDR2 SNEGSKA (reference sequence). DNA of the CDR3: TGCAGTGCTAGTGGGTCAGGCCTCTCCTACAATGAGCAGTTCTTC. Amino acids: CSASGSGLSYNEQFF.

The chain combines TRBV7-8 with TRBJ1-5; no definite D call. The CDR3 sequence is 14 residues long. V shed 5 bases and J shed 0 bases, with 8 bases lying between them. Germline V gene data show CDR1 as SGHVS and CDR2 as FQNEAQ. The CDR3 DNA sequence: TGTGCCAGCAGCCAAATAAATAGCAATCAGCCCCAGCATTTT. Translation gives CASSQINSNQPQHF.

This clonotype was observed a handful of times. CDR3 sequence: CSSLGGRGTDTQYF. In nucleotides, the CDR3 is TGCAGCTCATTAGGAGGGAGGGGCACAGATACGCAGTATTTT. The genes are TRBV29-1 and TRBJ2-3; 7 bases are shared with TRBD2. There are 14 residues in the CDR3. Per the germline V gene, CDR1 is SQVTM and CDR2 is ANQGSEA. V was pared by 8 bases and J by 1 base, with 9 bases of the junction left unmatched.

This clonotype was counted ten times or more. This chain joins TRBV28 and TRBJ2-7; D is possibly TRBD1 (5 bases). Trimming stripped 7 bases from V and 2 bases from J, with 9 bases between. Germline CDR1 and CDR2: MDHEN and SYDVKM. The CDR3 is 12 residues long. The CDR3 sequence is CASTRVAYEQYF. The CDR3 DNA reads TGTGCCAGCACCAGGGTCGCCTACGAGCAGTACTTC.

Points on this clonotype: The junction departs from the called germline gene at one end, perhaps through a read error. The chain links TRBV27 to TRBJ1-2; D is unresolved. This CDR3 has 14 residues. In germline, CDR1 is MNHEY, CDR2 SMNVEV (reference sequence). The CDR3 bases are TGCGCCAGCAGTTTTAGGTCGCCTAACTATGGCTACACCTTC. Amino acid sequence: CASSFRSPNYGYTF.

The rearrangement uses TRBV5-1 and TRBJ2-3, with TRBD2 matching over 14 bases. The CDR3 is made up of 18 amino acids. Germline V gives CDR1 SGHRS, CDR2 YFSETQ. V dropped 4 bases and J dropped 5; count of bases not matched to a gene: 12. Here the CDR3 DNA reads TGCGCCAGCAGCCACCAGACTAGCGGGGGGGCCCGGGGAGATACGCAGTATTTT. Translating it yields CASSHQTSGGARGDTQYF. The full variable domain, rest sourced from reference TRBV5-1 and TRBJ2-3, is KAGVTQTPRYLIKTRGQQVTLSCSPISGHRSVSWYQQTPGQGLQFLFEYFSETQRNKGNFPGRFSGRQFSNSRSEMNVSTLELGDSALYLCASSHQTSGGARGDTQYFGPGTRLTVL.

Only a few counts were recorded for this clonotype. This chain uses TRBV12-3 or TRBV12-4 with TRBJ2-1; 7 nucleotides align to TRBD1. This CDR3 has 14 amino acids. Trimming took 6 bases from V and 6 from J; bases not matched to a gene: 8. CDR3 bases: TGTGCCAGCAGCCGGGCACAGGGGAGCAATGAGCAGTTCTTC. Translation gives CASSRAQGSNEQFF.

This clonotype was detected only once. Without the conserved terminal phenylalanine or tryptophan, this CDR3 likely stems from a read error. The V gene is TRBV6-1, the J gene TRBJ1-4; D gene ambiguous. CDR3 length equals 15 residues. CDR1 and CDR2 (germline): MNHNS, SASEGT. CDR3 nucleotides: TGTGCCAGCAGTGAATTTGGCAGCGTTAATGTAAAACTGTTTTCT. This translates into CASSEFGSVNVKLFS.

This clonotype was seen at least ten times. This sequence joins TRBV20-1 and TRBJ2-3; D might be TRBD2 (6 bases). This CDR3 region has 18 residues. Germline V lookup: CDR1 DFQATT, CDR2 SNEGSKA (reference sequence). The germline V and J ends were trimmed by 3 bases and 4 bases, with 26 bases remaining between them. This chain's CDR3 is CSARGGLISAGRADTQYF. For the CDR3, the DNA is TGCAGTGCTAGGGGAGGTCTAATCTCGGCGGGTAGGGCAGATACGCAGTATTTT.

In this sample, this clonotype turned up a few times. The rearrangement joins TRBV6-5 to TRBJ2-6; D gene unclear. The CDR3 contains 11 residues. The germline V gene has CDR1 MNHEY and CDR2 SVGAGI. Trimming left V 10 bases short and J 7 bases short, with 8 bases between. The CDR3 region is CATRRANVLTF. DNA for the CDR3: TGTGCCACGAGAAGAGCCAACGTCCTGACTTTC.

This clonotype was counted ten times or more. The V call is TRBV28, the J call TRBJ1-5; D is unclear. The CDR3 extends over 11 amino acids. CDR1 and CDR2 from the germline V gene are MDHEN and SYDVKM. V shed 8 bases and J shed 2 bases, with 4 bases lying between them. The CDR3 here is CASQGNQPQHF. The CDR3 DNA reads as TGTGCCAGCCAGGGCAATCAGCCCCAGCATTTT.

The chain employs TRBV12-3 or TRBV12-4 and TRBJ1-5; D call uncertain. V lost 8 bases to trimming and J lost 4 bases, with 12 bases between them. This CDR3 has 13 residues. The CDR3 spells CASRPGRNQPQHF. CDR3 coding DNA: TGTGCCAGCCGTCCCGGCCGAAATCAGCCCCAGCATTTT.

This clonotype has at least ten counts. The chain recombines TRBV24-1 with TRBJ2-2, with D unresolved. The germline V and J ends were trimmed by 5 bases and 1 base, with 7 bases remaining between them. Germline-derived CDR1 and CDR2 are KGHDR and SFDVKD. The CDR3 loop spans 14 amino acids. The chain's CDR3 is CATSGQRNTGELFF. CDR3 sequence (DNA): TGTGCCACCAGTGGCCAGAGGAACACCGGGGAGCTGTTTTTT.

The sample holds many counts of this clonotype. The chain joins TRBV11-2 to TRBJ1-1; D is unclear. Per germline, CDR1 SGHAT and CDR2 FQNNGV. Trimming stripped 5 bases from V and 2 bases from J, with 15 bases between. There are 15 residues in the CDR3. The DNA of the CDR3 is TGTGCCAGCAGCCGACTTACGGGGAAAAACACTGAAGCTTTCTTT. It translates to CASSRLTGKNTEAFF. Full variable domain (outside the CDR3, taken from reference TRBV11-2 and TRBJ1-1): EAGVAQSPRYKIIEKRQSVAFWCNPISGHATLYWYQQILGQGPKLLIQFQNNGVVDDSQLPKDRFSAERLKGVDSTLKIQPAKLEDSAVYLCASSRLTGKNTEAFFGQGTRLTVV.

This clonotype was seen a handful of times. This chain connects TRBV15 to TRBJ2-1, with 9 bases matching TRBD1. This CDR3 is 15 amino acids long. With 0 bases clipped from V and 7 bases from J, the junction kept 4 bases outside the gene matches. Germline assignment: CDR1 LNHNV and CDR2 YYDKDF (reference sequence). CDR3 coding DNA: TGTGCCACCAGCAGAGAACAGGGGGCAGCGAATGAGCAGTTCTTC. Encoded protein: CATSREQGAANEQFF.